This T cell receptor beta chain stems from a study of cytomegalovirus exposure and HLA in healthy donors (dated by TCRdb to the late 2010s). The study in broad terms: A later analysis indicated that the 110 or so validation repertoires were generated on the platform also employed for the 700 or so repertoires of the first cohort. The study aimed to test whether cataloging public T cell receptors could reveal signatures of past pathogen exposure. In addition to the first cohort of hundreds of subjects, a separate validation cohort of approximately 130 different subjects was used. The study combined high-throughput TCR immunosequencing, statistical association of individual TCRs with disease status, and machine learning to predict cytomegalovirus infection status. Results and caveats for the whole study, not just this receptor: Of the cluster scores, 94% were above 0 in a later analysis, which found that TCRs clustered in the first cohort also tended to co-occur in the approximately 110 validation repertoires. All 120 or so repertoires were used to score co-occurrence in the validation cohort in a later analysis, because that analysis had no HLA typing for the cohort. The study gave a list of about 160 TCR beta chains associated with cytomegalovirus. In vitro tests confirmed that three of the cytomegalovirus-associated TCR beta chains recognize cytomegalovirus antigens. Cytomegalovirus status was reported to be diagnosed by the classifier with high specificity and sensitivity in both the original and validation cohorts. The authors suggested that the approach could potentially be generalized to other disease states and immunological phenotypes. Across donors, most TCR sequences were observed very rarely, whereas some public TCRs were present in many individuals.

Donors formed part of the validation cohort, which comprised 120 or so subjects and was distinct from the first cohort of 666 subjects. For CDR1 and CDR2, the germline V gene lists MDHEN and SYDVKM. The CDR3 numbers 16 residues from cysteine through phenylalanine. Only the CDR3 part of the read is kept: 48 bases, read in frame from the first base. V loses 6 bases, J loses 10 bases, and the germline ends lie 27 bases apart. To prepare the library, the immunoSEQ multiplex PCR assay was applied. Under the source paper's analysis protocol: A statistical classification framework was built to diagnose cytomegalovirus status from the catalog of TCR beta chain sequences. TCRdb re-hosts the immuneACCESS table, in-frame sequences only. Its copies lack some clones; in the studies checked, an unresolved V gene accounts for under half of them, and the cause for the rest is not known. D and trimming come from the DNA, and the V and J calls and clone size come from that table. The sample contains around 170,000 clones, 85% of them found a single time. The ten top clones hold 15% to 20% of the sample.

On this clone: Which antigen it targets is not known. Per-nucleotide qualities are absent, and no much larger clonotype sits a single base away.

The rearranged segments are TRBV28 and TRBJ2-5; a weak D assignment points to TRBD1 (5 bases agree). The sequenced material came from PBMCs. The origin of this receptor is a man aged 18 to 30 in good health and CMV-seropositive. The sequenced DNA: TGTGCCAGCAGCCGCCCAATGTACAGGACCTCCCAGAGCCAGTACTTC. It codes for CASSRPMYRTSQSQYF.